At least ten counts were recorded for the clone carrying this T cell receptor beta chain. The antigen remains undetermined. These data belong to a study of CD8 T cells in ankylosing spondylitis. Regarding the study as a whole: A TCR beta motif of eight or nine highly homologous variants seemed to mark ankylosing spondylitis blood. A CD8+ phenotype characterized the disease-linked clones, which were relatively rare in peripheral blood. Researchers reportedly found disease-linked clones significantly enriched in matched ankylosing spondylitis synovial fluid.

TCR beta libraries were made by quantitative 5'-RACE with molecular barcodes. One entry per CDR3 protein, called by TCRdb with MiXCR from the 5' RACE reads. The sample yields about 220,000 distinct CDR3 sequences, 6% to 8% seen once. This TCR was recovered from a male donor with ankylosing spondylitis. Source material: blood, either unsorted or a sorted T cell fraction (not recorded which).

The chain's CDR3 is CASSFRGRGNTEAFF. CDR3 DNA sequence: TGTGCCAGCAGCTTCCGGGGCCGAGGGAACACTGAAGCTTTCTTT. The chain links TRBV6-2 or TRBV6-3 to TRBJ1-1; tentative D call: TRBD1 (5 bases). V was trimmed by 6 bases and J by 1 base, leaving 15 bases between them. Germline V lookup: CDR1 MNHEY, CDR2 SVGEGT. The CDR3 runs to 15 residues.